The 2 T cell receptor beta chains below all came from one sample that was sequenced in a study of T cell clones after liver transplantation (dated 2019 in TCRdb). The library came from the immunoSEQ multiplex PCR assay. TCRdb's version of the immuneACCESS table is confined to in-frame rearrangements and falls short of the full clone set. An unresolved V gene accounts for under half of the shortfall where checked; the remainder is of unknown origin. The sample yields 15,000 to 20,000 clones; approximately 80% were counted once. The top ten hold roughly a third of the sample. The specimen was CD8+ T cells from blood, collected around 50 months after liver transplant. The receptors were gathered from a human patient who received a liver transplant. After a transplant, some T cells may be the graft donor's own cells.

The rearrangement uses TRBV7-2 and TRBJ2-5; D gene ambiguous. CDR1 is SGHTA, CDR2 FQGNSA, per germline. CDR3 length equals 15 residues. With 1 base removed from V and 5 bases from J, the gap between germline ends came to 14 bases. The CDR3 is CASSLENEFGETQYF. CDR3 sequence (DNA): TGTGCCAGCAGCTTAGAGAACGAGTTCGGGGAGACCCAGTACTTC.

The CDR3 reads CASSQSPRAEQYF. DNA for the CDR3: TGTGCCAGCAGCCAGAGTCCGCGGGCCGAGCAGTACTTC. V and J are TRBV14 and TRBJ2-7; TRBD2 might be the D (5 bases). The CDR3 covers 13 residues. Trimming took off 3 bases at V and 6 bases at J, with 12 bases between the two ends. Germline values: CDR1 SGHDN, CDR2 FVKESK.